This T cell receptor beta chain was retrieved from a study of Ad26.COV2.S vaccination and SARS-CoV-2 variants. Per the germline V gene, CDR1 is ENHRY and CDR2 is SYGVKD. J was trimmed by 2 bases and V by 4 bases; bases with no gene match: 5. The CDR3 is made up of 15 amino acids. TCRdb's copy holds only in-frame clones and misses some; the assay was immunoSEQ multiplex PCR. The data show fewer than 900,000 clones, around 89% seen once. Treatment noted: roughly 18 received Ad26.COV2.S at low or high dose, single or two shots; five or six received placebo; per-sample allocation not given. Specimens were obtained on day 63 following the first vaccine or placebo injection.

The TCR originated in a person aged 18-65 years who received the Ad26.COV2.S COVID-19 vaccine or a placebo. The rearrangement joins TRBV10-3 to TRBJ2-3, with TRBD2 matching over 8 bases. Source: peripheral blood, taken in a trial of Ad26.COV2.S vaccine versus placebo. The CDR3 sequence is CAISGASGYTDTQYF. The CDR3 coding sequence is TGTGCCATCAGTGGAGCTAGCGGGTACACAGATACGCAGTATTTT.